This T cell receptor beta chain came from a study of shared clonotypes between healthy human individuals. Findings of the study overall: The donor pool, a small one, limited the genetic and exposure-history diversity represented.

Details on this clone: As yet, its antigen is unknown.

Once extracted for a subset, genomic DNA was divided evenly among several immunoSEQ plates. PCR replicates from unsorted PBMC used around 320 ng DNA, and this amount was tens of thousands of T cell genomes. Unsorted PBMC DNA went through sequencing on ten immunoSEQ deep assay plates. Sequenced by immunoSEQ multiplex PCR; TCRdb stores in-frame clones only, minus some. This sample has approximately 500,000 clones; about 80% occur once, and the top ten carry about an eighth. CDR3 size: 14 residues. V lost 5 bases and J lost 0, with 11 bases in between. The germline CDR1 and CDR2 sequences are SGHVS and FNYEAQ.

The rearrangement links TRBV7-6 to TRBJ2-7, with D possibly being TRBD2 (6 bases). Sequenced material: PBMCs. This clonotype was sampled from a middle-aged woman in good health. Some clones in this sample may be carry-over from other donors' samples. CDR3 nucleotide sequence: TGTGCCAGCAGCGCCCGGGAGACCTCCTACGAGCAGTACTTC. Its protein product is CASSARETSYEQYF. Drawing the rest from reference TRBV7-6 and TRBJ2-7, the complete variable domain is GAGVSQSPRYKVTKRGQDVALRCDPISGHVSLYWYRQALGQGPEFLTYFNYEAQQDKSGLPNDRFSAERPEGSISTLTIQRTEQRDSAMYRCASSARETSYEQYFGPGTRLTVT.